The rows below give T cell receptor beta chains drawn from one sample of a study of blood T cell repertoires in COVID-19. Some clones are missing from TCRdb's copy, which holds only in-frame ones; the method was immunoSEQ multiplex PCR. The table includes about 170,000 clones, about 82% detected once. Input material: peripheral blood. All receptors come from a woman older than 75 with COVID-19, enrolled during active disease. The CDR3 runs from the conserved cysteine through the conserved F or W. The D gene is left open where the match is weak. The size of a clone is reported for some rows only, either as once, few or many, or as a class for expanded clones.

D: NA
V: TRBV3-1/TRBV3-2
size: NA
J: TRBJ1-4
DNA: TGTGCCAGCAGCCAAGGAGACAGGCGTGAAAAACTGTTTTTT
CDR3: CASSQGDRREKLFF

D: NA
V: TRBV2
size: NA
J: TRBJ2-5
DNA: TGTGCCAGCAGCACTGAGAAACAAGAGACCCAGTACTTC
CDR3: CASSTEKQETQYF

D: NA
V: TRBV12-3/TRBV12-4
size: NA
J: TRBJ1-2
DNA: TGTGCCAGCAGTTTAAACCTCGGGGGCTACACCTTC
CDR3: CASSLNLGGYTF

D: TRBD2
V: TRBV5-1
size: few
J: TRBJ2-7
DNA: TGCGCCAGCAGCTTTCGCGGGAGCAACGAGCAGTACTTC
CDR3: CASSFRGSNEQYF

D: TRBD2
V: TRBV19
size: NA
J: TRBJ2-7
DNA: TGTGCCAGTAGCCCCGTAGCGGGAGGGCCCTTCAGCTACGAGCAGTACTTC
CDR3: CASSPVAGGPFSYEQYF

D: TRBD1
V: TRBV5-5
size: NA
J: TRBJ2-7
DNA: TGTGCCAGCAGCTCACAGGGGGCAACCTTCTACGAGCAGTACTTC
CDR3: CASSSQGATFYEQYF

D: NA
V: TRBV28
size: NA
J: TRBJ2-7
DNA: TGTGCCAGCAGGCAGACAGGCTACGAGCAGTACTTC
CDR3: CASRQTGYEQYF

D: TRBD1
V: TRBV19
size: NA
J: TRBJ2-7
DNA: TGTGCCAGTAGTCTCAGAGGGGGGACAGGTGGCGAGCAGTACTTC
CDR3: CASSLRGGTGGEQYF

D: TRBD1
V: TRBV11-3
size: NA
J: TRBJ2-2
DNA: TGTGCCAGCTCCCCCGACAGGGTCAATGGGGAGCTGTTTTTT
CDR3: CASSPDRVNGELFF

D: TRBD2
V: TRBV20-1
size: NA
J: TRBJ2-3
DNA: TGCAGTGCTAGTGGGTTAGCGGGAGCAGATACGCAGTATTTT
CDR3: CSASGLAGADTQYF

D: NA
V: TRBV6-5
size: NA
J: TRBJ1-5
DNA: TGTGCCAGCAGCCCCGACAGGAACCAGCCCCAGCATTTT
CDR3: CASSPDRNQPQHF

D: TRBD1
V: TRBV20-1
size: NA
J: TRBJ2-7
DNA: TGCAGTGGACAGGGAAGGAGAGAGCAGTACTTC
CDR3: CSGQGRREQYF

D: NA
V: TRBV6-5
size: NA
J: TRBJ2-3
DNA: TGTGCCAGCATGTCACAGGAGATTGGAGATACGCAGTATTTT
CDR3: CASMSQEIGDTQYF

D: TRBD2
V: TRBV6-2/TRBV6-3
size: NA
J: TRBJ2-3
DNA: TGTGCCAGCAGCACCCCCCTAGCGGGGGTTCTAGATACGCAGTATTTT
CDR3: CASSTPLAGVLDTQYF

D: NA
V: TRBV27
size: NA
J: TRBJ1-2
DNA: TGTGCCAGCAGTCCTCGGACAGAATTCTATGGCTACACCTTC
CDR3: CASSPRTEFYGYTF

D: TRBD1
V: TRBV25-1
size: NA
J: TRBJ2-3
DNA: TGTGCCAGCAGTGAGGGGACAGGCGTCGCAGATACGCAGTATTTT
CDR3: CASSEGTGVADTQYF

D: NA
V: TRBV3-1/TRBV3-2
size: NA
J: TRBJ1-1
DNA: TGTGCCAGCAGCCAACGGGGTGGGACTGAAGCTTTCTTT
CDR3: CASSQRGGTEAFF

D: TRBD1
V: TRBV27
size: once
J: TRBJ2-2
DNA: TGTGCCAGCAGAAAAGACAGGGTGAACACCGGGGAGCTGTTTTTT
CDR3: CASRKDRVNTGELFF

D: NA
V: TRBV5-1
size: NA
J: TRBJ2-7
DNA: TGCGCCAGCAGCTTGGCGGCCAGGGAACACTTTATTATCTCCTACGAGCAGTACTTC
CDR3: CASSLAAREHFIISYEQYF

D: NA
V: TRBV6-5
size: NA
J: TRBJ1-5
DNA: TGTGCCAGCAGTTGGACTGGGGGGCAGCCCCAGCATTTT
CDR3: CASSWTGGQPQHF

D: NA
V: TRBV9
size: NA
J: TRBJ2-7
DNA: TGTGCCAGCAGCGGCGGGATTTCCTACGAGCAGTACTTC
CDR3: CASSGGISYEQYF

D: TRBD2
V: TRBV19
size: few
J: TRBJ2-2
DNA: TGTGCCAGTAGTGTGAGCGGGGGGGCCCCCGGGGAGCTGTTTTTT
CDR3: CASSVSGGAPGELFF

D: NA
V: TRBV9
size: NA
J: TRBJ1-3
DNA: TGTGCCAGCAGCGTAGGGACAGTAGGAAACACCATATATTTT
CDR3: CASSVGTVGNTIYF

D: NA
V: TRBV5-1
size: NA
J: TRBJ2-7
DNA: TGCGCCAGCAGCCCCCGACAGGGGAGGGAGGGTGAGCAGTACTTC
CDR3: CASSPRQGREGEQYF

D: NA
V: TRBV6-1
size: NA
J: TRBJ1-5
DNA: TGTGCCAGCAGTGAAGGTGGGGGGGCGCAGCCCCAGCATTTT
CDR3: CASSEGGGAQPQHF

D: TRBD2
V: TRBV3-1/TRBV3-2
size: once
J: TRBJ2-7
DNA: TGTGCCAGCAGCCAACTACTAGCGGGAGGGCCCTACGAGCAGTACTTC
CDR3: CASSQLLAGGPYEQYF

D: TRBD1
V: TRBV11-1
size: few
J: TRBJ1-1
DNA: TGTGCCAGCAGCCGGACAGGACCGCCTGAAGCTTTCTTT
CDR3: CASSRTGPPEAFF

D: TRBD2
V: TRBV9
size: NA
J: TRBJ2-1
DNA: TGTGCCAGCAGCGTCCTAGGGGATAGCGGGGGGGCTTACAATGAGCAGTTCTTC
CDR3: CASSVLGDSGGAYNEQFF

D: TRBD1
V: TRBV18
size: many
J: TRBJ2-1
DNA: TGTGCCAGCTCGCCAGAACAGGGGAATGAGCAGTTCTTC
CDR3: CASSPEQGNEQFF

D: NA
V: TRBV12-3/TRBV12-4
size: NA
J: TRBJ1-1
DNA: TGTGCCAGCAGTTTATCAGGCACTGAAGCTTTCTTT
CDR3: CASSLSGTEAFF

D: NA
V: TRBV20-1
size: NA
J: TRBJ1-4
DNA: TGCAGTGCTAGAGAACGGGAAAAACTGTTTTTT
CDR3: CSAREREKLFF

D: TRBD2
V: TRBV5-1
size: NA
J: TRBJ2-5
DNA: TGCGCCAGCAGCCTCATTCGGGAGGGAGAGACCCAGTACTTC
CDR3: CASSLIREGETQYF

D: NA
V: TRBV3-1/TRBV3-2
size: NA
J: TRBJ1-1
DNA: TGTGCCAGCAGCCAAGAAGGGGGGAACACTGAAGCTTTCTTT
CDR3: CASSQEGGNTEAFF

D: NA
V: TRBV5-4
size: NA
J: TRBJ2-1
DNA: TGTGCCAGCAGCTACCTTGGGGGGGGCTCAAACAATGAGCAGTTCTTC
CDR3: CASSYLGGGSNNEQFF

D: NA
V: TRBV5-4
size: NA
J: TRBJ2-1
DNA: TGTGCCAGCAGCTTGGGGGGGCCGGGCAATGAGCAGTTCTTC
CDR3: CASSLGGPGNEQFF

D: NA
V: TRBV7-2
size: once
J: TRBJ2-7
DNA: TGTGCCAGCAGCTTAGGGTCTAGCGTCTCCTACGAGCAGTACTTC
CDR3: CASSLGSSVSYEQYF

D: TRBD1
V: TRBV5-4
size: once
J: TRBJ1-1
DNA: TGTGCCAGCAGCTTGAGGAGGGGGCAGGGGGCCACTGAAGCTTTCTTT
CDR3: CASSLRRGQGATEAFF

D: NA
V: TRBV6-5
size: NA
J: TRBJ1-1
DNA: TGTGCCAGCAGTTACGGGCTGGGGGCCTACACTGAAGCTTTCTTT
CDR3: CASSYGLGAYTEAFF

D: NA
V: TRBV6-2/TRBV6-3
size: NA
J: TRBJ2-3
DNA: TGTGCCAGCAGTCGTCAACCGGGTCCTGGTCTTTATACGCAGTATTTT
CDR3: CASSRQPGPGLYTQYF